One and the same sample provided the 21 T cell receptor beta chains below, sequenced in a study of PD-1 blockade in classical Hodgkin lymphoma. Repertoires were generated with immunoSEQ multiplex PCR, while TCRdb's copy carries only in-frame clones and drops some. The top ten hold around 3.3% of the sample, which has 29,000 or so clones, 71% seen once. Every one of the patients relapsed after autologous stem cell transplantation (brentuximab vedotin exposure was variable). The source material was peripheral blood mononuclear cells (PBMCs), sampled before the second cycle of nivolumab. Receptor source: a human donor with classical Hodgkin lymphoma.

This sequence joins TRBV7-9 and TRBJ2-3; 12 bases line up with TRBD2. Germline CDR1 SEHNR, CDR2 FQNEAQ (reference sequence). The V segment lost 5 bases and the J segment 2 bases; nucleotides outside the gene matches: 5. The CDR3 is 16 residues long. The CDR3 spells CASSPRLAGDTDTQYF. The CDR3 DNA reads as TGTGCCAGCAGCCCAAGACTAGCGGGGGACACAGATACGCAGTATTTT.

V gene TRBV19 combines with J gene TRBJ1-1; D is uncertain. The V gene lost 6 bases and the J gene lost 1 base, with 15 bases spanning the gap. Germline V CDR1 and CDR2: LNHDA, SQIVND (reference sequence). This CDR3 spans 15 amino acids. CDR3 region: CASSPFGLGNTEAFF. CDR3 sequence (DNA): TGTGCCAGTAGCCCATTTGGGTTGGGGAACACTGAAGCTTTCTTT.

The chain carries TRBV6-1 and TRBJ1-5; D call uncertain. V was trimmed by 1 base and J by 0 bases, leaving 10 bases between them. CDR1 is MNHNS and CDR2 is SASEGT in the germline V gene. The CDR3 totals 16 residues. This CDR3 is CASSEDYSYSNQPQHF. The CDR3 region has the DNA TGTGCCAGCAGTGAAGATTACAGTTATAGCAATCAGCCCCAGCATTTT.

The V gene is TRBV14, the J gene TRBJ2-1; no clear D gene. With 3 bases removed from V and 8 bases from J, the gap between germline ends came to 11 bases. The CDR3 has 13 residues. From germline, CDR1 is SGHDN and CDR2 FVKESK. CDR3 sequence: CASSQGGPHEQFF. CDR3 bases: TGTGCCAGCAGCCAGGGTGGTCCCCATGAGCAGTTCTTC. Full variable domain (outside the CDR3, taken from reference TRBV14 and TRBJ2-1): EAGVTQFPSHSVIEKGQTVTLRCDPISGHDNLYWYRRVMGKEIKFLLHFVKESKQDESGMPNNRFLAERTGGTYSTLKVQPAELEDSGVYFCASSQGGPHEQFFGPGTRLTVL.

The CDR3 loop is CASSQDWTGGYEQYF. The CDR3 DNA is TGTGCCAGCAGCCAAGACTGGACAGGGGGCTACGAGCAGTACTTC. This rearrangement joins TRBV14 to TRBJ2-7, with TRBD1 matching over 10 bases. CDR3 size: 15 residues. Germline CDR1 SGHDN, CDR2 FVKESK. After removal of 0 bases from V and 3 bases from J, the junction contained 2 bases not matched to a gene.

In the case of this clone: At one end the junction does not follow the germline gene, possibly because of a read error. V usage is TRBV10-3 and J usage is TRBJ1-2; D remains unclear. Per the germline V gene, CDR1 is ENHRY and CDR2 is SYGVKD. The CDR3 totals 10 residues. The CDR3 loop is CAISDGIFSF. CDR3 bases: TGTGCCATCAGTGACGGAATTTTTTCCTTC.

The CDR3 nucleotides are TGTGCCAGTAGTGCCGCCGGGACAGGGAGAGATACGCAGTATTTT. Its protein product is CASSAAGTGRDTQYF. The chain recombines TRBV19 with TRBJ2-3; 9 bases line up with TRBD1. Germline values: CDR1 LNHDA, CDR2 SQIVND (reference sequence). The ends lost 5 bases at V and 5 bases at J; junction bases unmatched: 8. The CDR3 runs 15 residues.

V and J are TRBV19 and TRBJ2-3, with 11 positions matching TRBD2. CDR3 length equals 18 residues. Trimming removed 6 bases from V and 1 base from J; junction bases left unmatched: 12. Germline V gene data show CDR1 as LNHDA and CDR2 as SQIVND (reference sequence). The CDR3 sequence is CASSRTPLAGGGTDTQYF. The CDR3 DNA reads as TGTGCCAGTAGCCGAACCCCTCTAGCGGGGGGAGGCACAGATACGCAGTATTTT.

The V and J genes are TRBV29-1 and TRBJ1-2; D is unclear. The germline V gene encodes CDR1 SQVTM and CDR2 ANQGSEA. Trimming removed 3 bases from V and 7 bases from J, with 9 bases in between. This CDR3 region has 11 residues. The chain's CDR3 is CSVDRRSGYTF. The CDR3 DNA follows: TGCAGCGTTGACAGGCGGAGTGGCTACACCTTC.

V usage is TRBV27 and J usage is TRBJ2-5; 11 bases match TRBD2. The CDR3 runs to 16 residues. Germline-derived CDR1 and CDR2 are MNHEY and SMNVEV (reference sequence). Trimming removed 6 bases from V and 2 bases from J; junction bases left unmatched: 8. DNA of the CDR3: TGTGCCAGCAGGCAATTGACTAGCGGGGATCAAGAGACCCAGTACTTC. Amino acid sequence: CASRQLTSGDQETQYF.

The CDR3 DNA sequence: TGTGCCATCAGTGTCTCATTGGGCCTTGGCGGGGAGCTGTTTTTT. Encoded protein: CAISVSLGLGGELFF. The gene calls are TRBV10-3 and TRBJ2-2; D is uncertain. The CDR3 covers 15 residues. Looked up from germline, CDR1 is ENHRY and CDR2 is SYGVKD. Deletions cut 4 bases from V and 7 bases from J, with 16 bases between.

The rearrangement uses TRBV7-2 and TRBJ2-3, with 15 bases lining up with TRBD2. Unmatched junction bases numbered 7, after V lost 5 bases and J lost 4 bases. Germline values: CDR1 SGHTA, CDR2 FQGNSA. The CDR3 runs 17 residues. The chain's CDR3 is CASSLGLAGGRSDTQYF. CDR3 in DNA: TGTGCCAGCAGCCTGGGACTAGCGGGGGGTCGCTCAGATACGCAGTATTTT.

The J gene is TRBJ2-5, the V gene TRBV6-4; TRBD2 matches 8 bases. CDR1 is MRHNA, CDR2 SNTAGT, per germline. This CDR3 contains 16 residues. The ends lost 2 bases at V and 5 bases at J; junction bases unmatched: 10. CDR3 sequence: CASSDPGTRSWETQYF. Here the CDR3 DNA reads TGTGCCAGCAGTGACCCCGGGACTAGATCTTGGGAGACCCAGTACTTC.

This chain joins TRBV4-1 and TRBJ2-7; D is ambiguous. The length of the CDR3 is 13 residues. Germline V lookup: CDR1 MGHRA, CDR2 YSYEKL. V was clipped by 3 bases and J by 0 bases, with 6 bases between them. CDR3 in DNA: TGCGCCAGCAGCCACTCTGTCTCCTACGAGCAGTACTTC. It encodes CASSHSVSYEQYF.

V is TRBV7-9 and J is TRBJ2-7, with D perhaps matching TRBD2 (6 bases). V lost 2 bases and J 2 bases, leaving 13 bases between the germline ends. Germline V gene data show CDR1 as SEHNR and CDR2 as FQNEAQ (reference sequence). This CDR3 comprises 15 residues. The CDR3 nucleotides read TGTGCCAGCAGCTTAACCCAGGGACTCACCTACGAGCAGTACTTC. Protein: CASSLTQGLTYEQYF.

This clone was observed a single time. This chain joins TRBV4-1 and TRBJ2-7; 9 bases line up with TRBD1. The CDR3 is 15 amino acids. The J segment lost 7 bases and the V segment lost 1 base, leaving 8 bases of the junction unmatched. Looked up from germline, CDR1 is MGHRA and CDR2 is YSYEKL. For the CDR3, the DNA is TGCGCCAGCAGCCAAGTGGGACAGGGTAGAAGAGAGCAGTACTTC. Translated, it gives CASSQVGQGRREQYF.

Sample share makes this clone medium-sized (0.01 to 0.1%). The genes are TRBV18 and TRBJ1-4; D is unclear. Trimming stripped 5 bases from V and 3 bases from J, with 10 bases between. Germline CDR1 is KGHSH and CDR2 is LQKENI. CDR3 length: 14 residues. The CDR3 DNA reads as TGTGCCAGCTCAAGAAAAACAGCTAATGAAAAACTGTTTTTT. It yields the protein CASSRKTANEKLFF.

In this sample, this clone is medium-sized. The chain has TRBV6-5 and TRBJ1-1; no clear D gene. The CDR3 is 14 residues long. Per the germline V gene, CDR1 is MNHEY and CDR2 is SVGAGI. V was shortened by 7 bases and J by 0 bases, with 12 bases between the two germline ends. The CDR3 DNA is TGTGCCAGCAACGGTCCGGGGTTGAACACTGAAGCTTTCTTT. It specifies CASNGPGLNTEAFF.

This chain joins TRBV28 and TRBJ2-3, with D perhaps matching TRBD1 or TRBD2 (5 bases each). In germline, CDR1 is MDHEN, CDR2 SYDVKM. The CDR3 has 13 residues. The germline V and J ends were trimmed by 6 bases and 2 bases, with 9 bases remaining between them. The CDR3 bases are TGTGCCAGCAGGGGGACCAACACAGATACGCAGTATTTT. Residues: CASRGTNTDTQYF.

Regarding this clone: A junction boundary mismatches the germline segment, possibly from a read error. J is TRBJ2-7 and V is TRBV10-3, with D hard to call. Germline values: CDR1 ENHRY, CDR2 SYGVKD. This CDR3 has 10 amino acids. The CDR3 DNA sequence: TGTGCCATCAGTGTACCGCGGTTAGGCTTC. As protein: CAISVPRLGF.

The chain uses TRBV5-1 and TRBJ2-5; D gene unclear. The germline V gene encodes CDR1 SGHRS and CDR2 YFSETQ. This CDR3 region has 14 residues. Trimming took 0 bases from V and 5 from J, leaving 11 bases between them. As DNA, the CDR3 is TGCGCCAGCAGCTTGGTGACTCCGGAGGAGACCCAGTACTTC. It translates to CASSLVTPEETQYF.